What follows describes a single TCR beta chain. Antigen: not known. This record comes from a study of cytomegalovirus exposure and HLA in healthy donors. General observations from the study: Rare TCR sequences predominated, though certain public TCRs were found in many donors. A missense DCLRE1C variant was associated with V- and J-gene trimming of TCR beta chains in a later analysis, and an independent cohort replicated the association. Testing in vitro showed a few CMV-associated chains specific for CMV antigens.

PCR primers comprised 60 Vbeta and 13 Jbeta primers. Produced via immunoSEQ multiplex PCR; TCRdb's table is partial and in-frame only. The sample lists roughly 100,000 clones, approximately 79% occurring once. The CDR3 contains 13 residues. J was trimmed by 5 bases and V by 6 bases; bases with no gene match: 4. Germline CDR1 reads MRHNA; CDR2 reads SNTAGT. The chain employs TRBV6-4 and TRBJ1-2; TRBD1 aligns across 9 bases. Sequenced material: PBMCs. The clonotype comes from a woman in her sixties in good health and CMV-seropositive. Here the CDR3 reads CASRLGQGYGYTF. CDR3 bases: TGTGCCAGCAGGTTGGGACAGGGTTATGGCTACACCTTC.